What follows are 30 T cell receptor beta chains derived from one specimen sequenced in a study of blood T cell repertoires in COVID-19 (dated by TCRdb to the early 2020s). Receptors were amplified or captured by the immunoSEQ multiplex PCR assay. The clones in this table, taken by TCRdb from immuneACCESS, are in-frame only. Not every clone is retained; where verified, under half of the shortfall comes from an unresolved V gene, and the cause of the rest is unknown. Present in this sample are 150,000 to 190,000 clones, approximately 73% of which were seen just once. The ten top clones hold about 4% of the sample. Sequencing input: peripheral blood. The receptors shown here come from an elderly woman with acute or convalescent COVID-19.

The chain uses TRBV21-1 and TRBJ2-1; the table assigns TRBD2, which was not confirmed against the DNA. TRBV21-1 is classified as a pseudogene. The CDR3 covers 16 residues. CDR3 sequence: CASNLLGLAGNNEQFF. For the CDR3, the DNA is TGTGCCAGCAACCTATTGGGTCTAGCGGGAAACAATGAGCAGTTCTTC.

V and J are TRBV11-3 and TRBJ2-1; D not resolved. CDR1 and CDR2 (germline): SGHNT, YENEEA. The CDR3 is made up of 16 amino acids. Between the trimmed V and J ends, which lost 5 bases and 0 bases, there was a span of 14 bases. CDR3: CASSPRRTDSYNEQFF. In DNA form, the CDR3 reads TGTGCCAGCAGCCCACGACGCACAGACTCCTACAATGAGCAGTTCTTC.

CDR3 in DNA: TGTGCCAGCAGGGGAGGGGGAAAACTGTTTTTT. As protein: CASRGGGKLFF. The V gene is TRBV25-1, the J gene TRBJ1-4, with D possibly matching TRBD1 (6 bases). Trimming cost V 6 bases and J 10 bases, with 9 bases left between them. CDR3 length equals 11 residues. Looked up from germline, CDR1 is MGHDK and CDR2 is SYGVNS.

This clone was recorded a few times. This sequence joins TRBV5-6 and TRBJ1-1; TRBD1 aligns across 8 bases. V shed 4 bases, J shed 0 bases, and the junction held 8 bases outside the gene matches. The CDR3 has 16 amino acids. The germline V gene has CDR1 SGHDT and CDR2 YYEEEE. The CDR3 nucleotides are TGTGCCAGCAGCGGGTGGGGGACAGGTTTGAACACTGAAGCTTTCTTT. It encodes CASSGWGTGLNTEAFF.

This chain connects TRBV19 to TRBJ1-2; D remains ambiguous. Trimming stripped 4 bases from V and 2 bases from J, with 8 bases between. The length of the CDR3 is 13 residues. Germline V lookup: CDR1 LNHDA, CDR2 SQIVND (reference sequence). This CDR3 reads CASSKQQNYGYTF. CDR3 bases: TGTGCCAGTAGTAAACAGCAAAACTATGGCTACACCTTC.

V and J are TRBV19 and TRBJ2-1, with TRBD1 matching over 7 bases. In germline, CDR1 is LNHDA, CDR2 SQIVND (reference sequence). J was trimmed by 3 bases and V by 5 bases; bases with no gene match: 7. The CDR3 runs 15 residues. CDR3 sequence reads: CASSPQGVDYNEQFF. In DNA form, the CDR3 reads TGTGCCAGTAGTCCCCAGGGGGTGGACTACAATGAGCAGTTCTTC. The full variable domain, with the rest looked up from reference TRBV19 and TRBJ2-1, is DGGITQSPKYLFRKEGQNVTLSCEQNLNHDAMYWYRQDPGQGLRLIYYSQIVNDFQKGDIAEGYSVSREKKESFPLTVTSAQKNPTAFYLCASSPQGVDYNEQFFGPGTRLTVL.

The rearrangement uses TRBV7-8 and TRBJ1-3; D is ambiguous. Germline V gives CDR1 SGHVS, CDR2 FQNEAQ. The CDR3 consists of 15 residues. V dropped 6 bases and J dropped 0 bases, with 12 bases sitting between them. Here the CDR3 reads CASRQPGNSGNTIYF. The CDR3, as DNA: TGTGCCAGCAGGCAACCCGGGAACTCTGGAAACACCATATATTTT.

This chain links TRBV9 with TRBJ1-1; D might be TRBD1 (5 bases). V lost 4 bases to trimming and J lost 2 bases, with 21 bases between them. Germline V CDR1 and CDR2: SGDLS, YYNGEE. This CDR3 has 17 amino acids. The CDR3 protein is CASSNIKTWGPNTEAFF. The CDR3 DNA reads as TGTGCCAGCAGCAACATCAAAACCTGGGGCCCTAACACTGAAGCTTTCTTT.

This sequence joins TRBV7-9 and TRBJ2-5; the D gene is possibly TRBD2 (6 bases). The CDR3 has 13 amino acids. With 5 bases removed from V and 7 bases from J, the gap between germline ends came to 14 bases. Germline values: CDR1 SEHNR, CDR2 FQNEAQ (reference sequence). CDR3 in amino acids: CASSLSGAGTQYF. DNA for the CDR3: TGTGCCAGCAGCCTTAGCGGCGCTGGGACCCAGTACTTC.

In DNA, the CDR3 is TGTGCCAGCAGCGGACCCGGAGGACAGTCGTATGGAAACACCATATATTTT. Its protein is CASSGPGGQSYGNTIYF. The chain links TRBV9 to TRBJ1-3, with D maybe TRBD1 (6 bases). The CDR3 is made up of 17 amino acids. CDR1 SGDLS and CDR2 YYNGEE come from the germline V gene. The V end lost 3 bases, the J end lost 3 bases, and 19 bases lay between the germline ends.

The chain employs TRBV2 and TRBJ1-2; D remains unclear. Germline lookup yields CDR1 SNHLY and CDR2 FYNNEI. The CDR3 runs 14 residues. V lost 6 bases, J lost 4 bases, and 15 bases lay in between. The CDR3 nucleotides are TGTGCCAGCAGCCTGACTCTATTGGGCTATGGCTACACCTTC. Amino acids: CASSLTLLGYGYTF.

The chain carries TRBV11-2 and TRBJ1-4, with TRBD1 matching 10 bases. Trimming at V came to 5 bases and at J to 7 bases, leaving 10 bases not matched to a gene. This CDR3 is built from 16 residues. Germline V gene data show CDR1 as SGHAT and CDR2 as FQNNGV. CDR3 sequence (DNA): TGTGCCAGCAGCCCTCACCTCGGGACAGGGGTTGAAAAACTGTTTTTT. This translates into CASSPHLGTGVEKLFF.

The chain employs TRBV23-1 and TRBJ1-6; 12 nucleotides align to TRBD1. TRBV23-1 is an open reading frame, and its role is uncertain. CDR3 length: 18 residues. The V segment lost 1 base and the J segment 4 bases; nucleotides outside the gene matches: 5. The CDR3 region has the DNA TGCGCCAGCAGTCAATGGGGGACAGGGGGCGATTATAATTCACCCCTCCACTTT. Encoded protein: CASSQWGTGGDYNSPLHF.

The V gene is TRBV6-5, the J gene TRBJ1-1, with D tentatively TRBD1 (6 bases). Between the trimmed V and J ends, which lost 6 bases and 0 bases, there was a span of 11 bases. From germline, CDR1 is MNHEY and CDR2 SVGAGI. The CDR3 covers 14 residues. CDR3 amino acids: CASRGATLNTEAFF. CDR3 in DNA: TGTGCCAGCAGGGGGGCTACACTGAACACTGAAGCTTTCTTT.

The chain joins TRBV7-2 to TRBJ2-2; 7 bases align to TRBD2. V shed 6 bases and J 2 bases; nucleotides not matched to a gene: 3. CDR1 is SGHTA and CDR2 is FQGNSA in the germline V gene. The CDR3 length is 14 residues. CDR3 bases: TGTGCCAGCAGGGCTAGCGGAAACACCGGGGAGCTGTTTTTT. Protein sequence: CASRASGNTGELFF.

The chain links TRBV5-1 to TRBJ2-2; TRBD1 might be the D (6 bases). CDR1 is SGHRS and CDR2 is YFSETQ in the germline V gene. The CDR3 consists of 15 residues. With 2 bases removed from V and 5 bases from J, the gap between germline ends came to 13 bases. In nucleotides, the CDR3 is TGCGCCAGCAGCTTAGACAGGCCTCAAACCGGGGAGCTGTTTTTT. It encodes CASSLDRPQTGELFF.

The rearrangement uses TRBV7-3 and TRBJ2-1; the D gene is possibly TRBD2 (6 bases). V lost 0 bases to trimming and J lost 4 bases, with 16 bases between them. Germline V CDR1 and CDR2: SGHTA, FQGTGA. The CDR3 extends over 17 amino acids. The DNA for the CDR3 is TGTGCCAGCAGCTTAACAGGCGCTAGCGAGAATTACAATGAGCAGTTCTTC. This encodes CASSLTGASENYNEQFF.

This CDR3 is CASSPEKDSYLMNTEAFF. The CDR3 DNA sequence: TGTGCCAGCAGCCCAGAGAAGGACAGCTACCTAATGAACACTGAAGCTTTCTTT. The V and J genes are TRBV11-2 and TRBJ1-1, with D perhaps TRBD1 (6 bases). Per germline, CDR1 SGHAT and CDR2 FQNNGV. The CDR3 has 18 residues. V was trimmed by 5 bases and J by 0 bases, leaving 22 bases between them.

The chain is built from TRBV2 and TRBJ2-1; a weak D match, TRBD2 (6 bases). From germline, CDR1 is SNHLY and CDR2 FYNNEI. V gave up 5 bases and J gave up 0 bases, with 11 bases separating them. This CDR3 has 15 amino acids. CDR3 nucleotides: TGTGCCAGCAGTCGGGACTTGAGCTCCTACAATGAGCAGTTCTTC. It specifies CASSRDLSSYNEQFF.

The rearrangement links TRBV6-5 to TRBJ1-1, with a tentative D call TRBD1 (5 bases). This CDR3 is built from 15 residues. V dropped 8 bases and J dropped 4 bases, with 20 bases sitting between them. Germline CDR1 is MNHEY and CDR2 is SVGAGI. CDR3 amino acids: CASDKESGASTEAFF. In DNA, the CDR3 is TGTGCCAGCGACAAGGAGAGTGGGGCTAGCACTGAAGCTTTCTTT.

The chain uses TRBV7-6 and TRBJ2-7; TRBD2 matches at 10 bases. Germline V gene data show CDR1 as SGHVS and CDR2 as FNYEAQ. V trimming: 5 bases; J trimming: 0 bases; junction bases outside the gene matches: 7. The CDR3 consists of 16 residues. The CDR3 DNA is TGTGCCAGCAGCCCCCAACTAGCGGGGAGCTCCTACGAGCAGTACTTC. It is translated as CASSPQLAGSSYEQYF.

This clone was recorded only once. This chain connects TRBV11-3 to TRBJ2-2; D is ambiguous. V lost 2 bases, J lost 6 bases, and 7 bases lay in between. This CDR3 contains 13 residues. Germline V lookup: CDR1 SGHNT, CDR2 YENEEA. Here the CDR3 DNA reads TGTGCCAGCAGCTTAACAGAACCCGGGGAGCTGTTTTTT. Its translation: CASSLTEPGELFF.

The chain links TRBV5-1 to TRBJ1-2, with TRBD1 matching over 8 bases. Germline V CDR1 and CDR2: SGHRS, YFSETQ. CDR3 size: 14 residues. The ends lost 0 bases at V and 6 bases at J; junction bases unmatched: 4. In nucleotides, the CDR3 is TGCGCCAGCAGCTTGGTATCGACAGGGGATGGCTACACCTTC. Residues: CASSLVSTGDGYTF.

The chain employs TRBV7-9 and TRBJ1-1; D is undetermined. Between the trimmed V and J ends, which lost 8 bases and 1 base, there was a span of 17 bases. The germline V gene encodes CDR1 SEHNR and CDR2 FQNEAQ (reference sequence). The CDR3 spans 15 residues. CDR3 loop: CASEPTTRRNTEAFF. The CDR3 bases are TGTGCCAGCGAACCTACCACAAGGAGGAACACTGAAGCTTTCTTT.

V is TRBV4-3 and J is TRBJ1-6, with D tentatively TRBD1 (5 bases). The CDR3 is made up of 15 amino acids. The V gene lost 3 bases and the J gene lost 7 bases, with 13 bases spanning the gap. CDR1 is LGHNA and CDR2 is YSLEER in the germline V gene. The CDR3 bases are TGCGCCAGCAGCCAGTATGGGGGGACCAATTCACCCCTCCACTTT. Translated: CASSQYGGTNSPLHF.

This sequence joins TRBV6-1 and TRBJ2-1; D gene ambiguous. Germline CDR1 MNHNS, CDR2 SASEGT. The CDR3 runs 15 residues. Between the trimmed V and J ends, which lost 0 bases and 0 bases, there was a span of 6 bases. The CDR3 is CASSEAATSYNEQFF. CDR3 in DNA: TGTGCCAGCAGTGAAGCAGCAACCTCCTACAATGAGCAGTTCTTC.

The chain has TRBV2 and TRBJ2-7; D uncertain. Trimming took 2 bases from V and 4 from J, leaving 9 bases between them. Germline V CDR1 and CDR2: SNHLY, FYNNEI. The CDR3 contains 13 residues. CDR3 region: CASSESVLYEQYF. CDR3 coding DNA: TGTGCCAGCAGTGAATCGGTCCTTTACGAGCAGTACTTC.

This chain links TRBV4-1 with TRBJ1-4, with D unresolved. Trimming stripped 0 bases from V and 5 bases from J, with 10 bases between. From germline, CDR1 is MGHRA and CDR2 YSYEKL. This CDR3 has 15 residues. CDR3 amino acids: CASSQESQLNEKLFF. The CDR3, as DNA: TGCGCCAGCAGCCAAGAGAGCCAACTGAATGAAAAACTGTTTTTT.

This clone was picked up a small number of times. CDR3 DNA sequence: TGCGCCAGCGGGGAGGGGGATGGCTCACCCCTCCACTTT. The encoded protein is CASGEGDGSPLHF. The V gene is TRBV4-3, the J gene TRBJ1-6; perhaps TRBD1 as D (6 bases). From germline, CDR1 is LGHNA and CDR2 YSLEER. Trimming pared 8 bases from V and 10 bases from J, leaving 15 bases between. The CDR3 runs to 13 residues.

This clone was found once. This chain uses TRBV7-3 with TRBJ1-1, with 7 bases aligning to TRBD1. The CDR3 is 22 residues long. Trimming took 5 bases from V and 1 from J; bases not matched to a gene: 28. CDR1 is SGHTA and CDR2 is FQGTGA in the germline V gene. In DNA, the CDR3 is TGTGCCAGCAGCAAAAAAATAACAGGACCCCTTGACAGGGCGCGGGCGAACACTGAAGCTTTCTTT. This translates into CASSKKITGPLDRARANTEAFF. The full variable domain, rest sourced from reference TRBV7-3 and TRBJ1-1, is GAGVSQTPSNKVTEKGKYVELRCDPISGHTALYWYRQSLGQGPEFLIYFQGTGAADDSGLPNDRFFAVRPEGSVSTLKIQRTERGDSAVYLCASSKKITGPLDRARANTEAFFGQGTRLTVV.